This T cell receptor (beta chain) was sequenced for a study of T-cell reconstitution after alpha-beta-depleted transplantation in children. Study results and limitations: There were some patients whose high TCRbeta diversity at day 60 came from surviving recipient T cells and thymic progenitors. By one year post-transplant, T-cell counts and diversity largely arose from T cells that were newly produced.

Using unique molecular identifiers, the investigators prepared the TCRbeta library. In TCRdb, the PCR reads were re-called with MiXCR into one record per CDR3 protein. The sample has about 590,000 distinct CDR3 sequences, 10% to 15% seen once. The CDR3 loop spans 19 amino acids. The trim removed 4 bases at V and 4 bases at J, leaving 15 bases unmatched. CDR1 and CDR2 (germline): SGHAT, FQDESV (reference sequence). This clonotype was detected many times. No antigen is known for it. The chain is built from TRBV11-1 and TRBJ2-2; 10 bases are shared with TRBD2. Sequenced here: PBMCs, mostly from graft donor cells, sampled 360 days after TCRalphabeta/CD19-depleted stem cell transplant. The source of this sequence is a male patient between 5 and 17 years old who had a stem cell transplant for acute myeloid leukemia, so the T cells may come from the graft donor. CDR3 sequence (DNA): TGTGCCAGCAGCTCTAGCCTTCTAGCGGGAGCGGTCGGCACCGGGGAGCTGTTTTTT. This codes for CASSSSLLAGAVGTGELFF.